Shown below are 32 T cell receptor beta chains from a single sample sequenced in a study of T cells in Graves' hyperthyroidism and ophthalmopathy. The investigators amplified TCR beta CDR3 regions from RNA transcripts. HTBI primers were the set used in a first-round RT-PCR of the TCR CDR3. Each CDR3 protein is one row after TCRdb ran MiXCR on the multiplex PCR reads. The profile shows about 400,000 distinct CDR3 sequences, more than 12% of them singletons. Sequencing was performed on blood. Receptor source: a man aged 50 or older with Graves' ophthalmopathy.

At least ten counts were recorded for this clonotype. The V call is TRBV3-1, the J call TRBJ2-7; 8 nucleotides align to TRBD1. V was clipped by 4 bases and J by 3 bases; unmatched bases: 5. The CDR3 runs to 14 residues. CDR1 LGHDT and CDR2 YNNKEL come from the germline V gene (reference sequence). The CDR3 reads CASSRRDRGYEQYF. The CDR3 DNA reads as TGTGCCAGCAGCCGAAGAGACAGGGGCTACGAGCAGTACTTC.

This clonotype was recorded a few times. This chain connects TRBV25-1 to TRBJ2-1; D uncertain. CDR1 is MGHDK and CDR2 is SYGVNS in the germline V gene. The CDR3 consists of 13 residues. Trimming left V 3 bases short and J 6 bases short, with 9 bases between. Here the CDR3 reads CASSEVGSNEQFF. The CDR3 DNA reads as TGTGCCAGCAGTGAGGTAGGATCCAATGAGCAGTTCTTC.

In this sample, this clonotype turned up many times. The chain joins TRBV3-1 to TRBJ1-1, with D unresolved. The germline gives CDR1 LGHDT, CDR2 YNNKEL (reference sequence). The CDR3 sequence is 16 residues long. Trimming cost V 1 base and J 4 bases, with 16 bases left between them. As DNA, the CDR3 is TGTGCCAGCAGCCAAGCGGGCACGTTTCTGGCCACTGAAGCTTTCTTT. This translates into CASSQAGTFLATEAFF.

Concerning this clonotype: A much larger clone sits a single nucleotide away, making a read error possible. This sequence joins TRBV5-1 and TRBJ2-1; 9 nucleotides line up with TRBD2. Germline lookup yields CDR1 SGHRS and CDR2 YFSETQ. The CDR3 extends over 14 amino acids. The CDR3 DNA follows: TGCGCCGGCAGCCTAGCGGGACACTACAATGAGCAGTTCTTC. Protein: CAGSLAGHYNEQFF.

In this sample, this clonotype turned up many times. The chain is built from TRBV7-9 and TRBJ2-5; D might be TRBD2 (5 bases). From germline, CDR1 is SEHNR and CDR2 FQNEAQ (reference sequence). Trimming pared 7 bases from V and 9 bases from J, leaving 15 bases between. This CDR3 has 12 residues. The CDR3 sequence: CASKEDSEAQYF. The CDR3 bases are TGTGCCAGCAAGGAGGACTCGGAGGCCCAGTACTTC.

The CDR3 is CASSQVTGGIDKQYF. DNA of the CDR3: TGCGCCAGCAGCCAAGTCACAGGGGGAATCGATAAGCAGTACTTC. The chain joins TRBV4-1 to TRBJ2-7; 8 positions agree with TRBD1. The CDR3 is made up of 15 amino acids. Germline loops: CDR1 MGHRA, CDR2 YSYEKL. After removal of 1 base from V and 8 bases from J, the junction contained 10 bases not matched to a gene.

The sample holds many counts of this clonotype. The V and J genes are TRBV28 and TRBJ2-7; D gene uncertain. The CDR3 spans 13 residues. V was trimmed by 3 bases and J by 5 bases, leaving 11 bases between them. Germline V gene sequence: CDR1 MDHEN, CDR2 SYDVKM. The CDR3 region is CASSLNGPNEQYF. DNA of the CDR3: TGTGCCAGCAGTTTGAACGGGCCGAACGAGCAGTACTTC.

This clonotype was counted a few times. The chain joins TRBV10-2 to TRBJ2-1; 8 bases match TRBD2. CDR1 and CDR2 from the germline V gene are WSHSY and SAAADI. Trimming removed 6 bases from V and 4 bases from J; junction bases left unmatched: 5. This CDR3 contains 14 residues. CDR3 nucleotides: TGCGCCAGCAGCCGTAGCGGGAATTACAATGAGCAGTTCTTC. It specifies CASSRSGNYNEQFF.

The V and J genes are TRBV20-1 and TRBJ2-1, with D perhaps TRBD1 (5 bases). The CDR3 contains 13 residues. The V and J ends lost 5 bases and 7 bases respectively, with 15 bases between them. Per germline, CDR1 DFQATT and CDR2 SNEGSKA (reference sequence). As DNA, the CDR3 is TGCAGTGCTGTAGATACAGGAAGGAATGAGCAGTTCTTC. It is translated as CSAVDTGRNEQFF.

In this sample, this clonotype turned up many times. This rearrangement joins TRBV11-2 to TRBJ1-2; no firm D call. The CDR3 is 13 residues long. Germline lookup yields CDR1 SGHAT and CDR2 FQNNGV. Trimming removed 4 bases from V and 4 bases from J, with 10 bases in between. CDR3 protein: CASSYTSGYGYTF. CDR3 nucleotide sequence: TGTGCCAGCAGCTACACGAGCGGCTATGGCTACACCTTC.

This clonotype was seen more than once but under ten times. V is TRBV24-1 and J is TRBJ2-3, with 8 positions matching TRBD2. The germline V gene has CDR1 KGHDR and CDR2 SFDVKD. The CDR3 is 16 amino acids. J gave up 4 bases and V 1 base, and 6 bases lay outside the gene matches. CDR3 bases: TGTGCCACCAGTGATTTTTTCGCGGGAGGCGCAGATACGCAGTATTTT. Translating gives CATSDFFAGGADTQYF.

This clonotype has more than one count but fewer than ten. As DNA, the CDR3 is TGTGCCATCGGGGGGGTCTTCACCGAAGCTTTCTTT. Its protein product is CAIGGVFTEAFF. This chain joins TRBV10-3 and TRBJ1-1; weak D call: TRBD1 (5 bases). CDR1 is ENHRY, CDR2 SYGVKD, per germline. CDR3 size: 12 residues. V dropped 8 bases and J dropped 8 bases, with 15 bases sitting between them.

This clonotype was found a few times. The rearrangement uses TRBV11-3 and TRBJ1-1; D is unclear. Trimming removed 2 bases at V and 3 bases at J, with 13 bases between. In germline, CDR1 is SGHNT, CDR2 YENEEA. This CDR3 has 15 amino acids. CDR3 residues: CASSLFVGVHTEAFF. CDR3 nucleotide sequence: TGTGCCAGCAGCTTATTCGTGGGAGTACACACTGAAGCTTTCTTT.

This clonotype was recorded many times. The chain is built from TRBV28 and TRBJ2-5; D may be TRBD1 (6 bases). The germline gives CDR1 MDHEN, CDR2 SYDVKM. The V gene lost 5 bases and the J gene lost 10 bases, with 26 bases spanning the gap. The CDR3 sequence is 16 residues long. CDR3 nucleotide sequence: TGTGCCAGCAGTCCCCTCCGGACAGCCCTACTTGTTGGCCAGTACTTC. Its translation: CASSPLRTALLVGQYF.

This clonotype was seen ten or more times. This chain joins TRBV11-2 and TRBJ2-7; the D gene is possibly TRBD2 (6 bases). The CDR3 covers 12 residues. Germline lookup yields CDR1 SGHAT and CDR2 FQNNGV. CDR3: CVSLGGNGEQYF. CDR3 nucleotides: TGTGTCTCCTTAGGCGGGAATGGCGAGCAGTACTTC.

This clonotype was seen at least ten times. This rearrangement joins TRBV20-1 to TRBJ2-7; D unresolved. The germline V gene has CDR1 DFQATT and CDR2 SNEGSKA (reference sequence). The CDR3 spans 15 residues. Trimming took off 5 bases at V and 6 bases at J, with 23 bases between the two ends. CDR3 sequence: CSARQEEHWSAEQYF. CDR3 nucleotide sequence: TGCAGTGCTCGACAAGAGGAACACTGGAGTGCCGAGCAGTACTTC.

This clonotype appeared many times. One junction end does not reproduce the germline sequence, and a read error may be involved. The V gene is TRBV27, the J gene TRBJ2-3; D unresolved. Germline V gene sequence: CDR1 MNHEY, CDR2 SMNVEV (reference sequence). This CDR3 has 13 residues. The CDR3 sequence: CASSDSSTDAQYF. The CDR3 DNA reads TGTGCCAGCAGTGATTCAAGCACAGATGCGCAGTATTTT.

The CDR3 nucleotides read TGTGCCAGTAAGCCGACGGGACAGAGCCCCTACGAGCAGTACTTC. Protein: CASKPTGQSPYEQYF. The chain carries TRBV19 and TRBJ2-7; 7 bases agree with TRBD1. Germline CDR1 is LNHDA and CDR2 is SQIVND (reference sequence). The CDR3 has 15 amino acids. V gave up 7 bases and J gave up 2 bases; unmatched junction bases: 11.

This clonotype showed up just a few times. CDR3: CAITPLLGLAPGELFF. As DNA, the CDR3 is TGTGCCATCACCCCCTTGCTCGGACTAGCTCCCGGGGAGCTGTTTTTT. The chain joins TRBV10-3 to TRBJ2-2; 8 bases match TRBD2. CDR3 length equals 16 residues. Germline V gene sequence: CDR1 ENHRY, CDR2 SYGVKD. V lost 7 bases, J lost 6 bases, and 13 bases stayed unmatched.

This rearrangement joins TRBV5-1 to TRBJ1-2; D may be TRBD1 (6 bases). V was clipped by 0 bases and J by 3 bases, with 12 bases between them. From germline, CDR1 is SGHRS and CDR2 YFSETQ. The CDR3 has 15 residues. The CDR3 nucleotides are TGCGCCAGCAGCTTGGAACAGGGTATTTACTATGGCTACACCTTC. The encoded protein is CASSLEQGIYYGYTF.

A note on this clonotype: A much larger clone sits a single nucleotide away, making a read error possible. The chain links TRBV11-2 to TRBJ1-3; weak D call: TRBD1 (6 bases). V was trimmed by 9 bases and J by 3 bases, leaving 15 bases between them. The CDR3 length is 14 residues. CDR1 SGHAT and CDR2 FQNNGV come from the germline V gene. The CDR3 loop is CARSTNRVGNTIYF. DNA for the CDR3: TGTGCCAGAAGCACGAACAGGGTTGGAAACACCATATATTTT.

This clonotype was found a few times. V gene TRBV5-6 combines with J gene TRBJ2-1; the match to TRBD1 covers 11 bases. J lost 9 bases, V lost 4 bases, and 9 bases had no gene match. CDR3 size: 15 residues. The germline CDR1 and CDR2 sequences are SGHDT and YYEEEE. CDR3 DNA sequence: TGTGCCAGCAGCCCGGACAGGGGGCGTCAAGGTGAGCAGTTCTTC. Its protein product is CASSPDRGRQGEQFF.

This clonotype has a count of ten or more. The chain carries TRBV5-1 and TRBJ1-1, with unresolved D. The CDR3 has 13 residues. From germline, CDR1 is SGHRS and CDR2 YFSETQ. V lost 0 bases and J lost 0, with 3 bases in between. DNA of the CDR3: TGCGCCAGCAGCTTGGAGTTGAACACTGAAGCTTTCTTT. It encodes CASSLELNTEAFF.

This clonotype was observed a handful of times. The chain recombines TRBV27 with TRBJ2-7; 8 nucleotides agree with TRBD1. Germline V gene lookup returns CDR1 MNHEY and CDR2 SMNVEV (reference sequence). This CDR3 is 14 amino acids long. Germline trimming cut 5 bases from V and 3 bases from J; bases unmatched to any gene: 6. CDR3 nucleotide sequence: TGTGCCAGCAGTGTGACAGGGGTGATCTACGAGCAGTACTTC. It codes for CASSVTGVIYEQYF.

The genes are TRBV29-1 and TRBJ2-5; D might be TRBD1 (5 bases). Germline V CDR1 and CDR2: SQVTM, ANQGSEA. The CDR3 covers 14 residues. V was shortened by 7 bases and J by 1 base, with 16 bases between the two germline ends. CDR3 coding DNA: TGCAGCGCTGGGGCCGTCCAGGCCCAAGAGACCCAGTACTTC. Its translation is CSAGAVQAQETQYF.

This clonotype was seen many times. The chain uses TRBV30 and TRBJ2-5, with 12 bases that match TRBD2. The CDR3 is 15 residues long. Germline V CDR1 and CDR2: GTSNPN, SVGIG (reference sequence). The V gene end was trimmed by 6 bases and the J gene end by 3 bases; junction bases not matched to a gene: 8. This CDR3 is CACCGTSGPKETQYF. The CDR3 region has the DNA TGTGCCTGCTGCGGGACTAGCGGGCCGAAAGAGACCCAGTACTTC.

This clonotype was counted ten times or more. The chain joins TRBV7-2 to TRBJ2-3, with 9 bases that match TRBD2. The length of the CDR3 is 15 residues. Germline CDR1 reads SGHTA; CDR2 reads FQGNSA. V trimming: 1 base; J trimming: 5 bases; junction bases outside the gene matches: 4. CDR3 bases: TGTGCCAGCAGCTTAGTAGGGCGGGAGGGAGATACGCAGTATTTT. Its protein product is CASSLVGREGDTQYF.

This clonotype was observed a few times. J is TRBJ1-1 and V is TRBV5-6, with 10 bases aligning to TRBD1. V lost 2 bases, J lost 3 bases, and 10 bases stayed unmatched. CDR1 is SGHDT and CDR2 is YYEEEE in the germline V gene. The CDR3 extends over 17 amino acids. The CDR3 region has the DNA TGTGCCAGCAGCTTCGTGTGGGATGGACAGGGGGACACTGAAGCTTTCTTT. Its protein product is CASSFVWDGQGDTEAFF.

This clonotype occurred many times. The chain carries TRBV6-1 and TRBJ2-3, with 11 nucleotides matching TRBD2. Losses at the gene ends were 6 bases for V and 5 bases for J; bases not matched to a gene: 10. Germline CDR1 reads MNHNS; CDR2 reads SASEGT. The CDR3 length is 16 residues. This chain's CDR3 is CASRRASGRPEDTQYF. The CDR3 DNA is TGTGCCAGCAGGAGAGCTAGCGGGAGGCCCGAAGATACGCAGTATTTT.

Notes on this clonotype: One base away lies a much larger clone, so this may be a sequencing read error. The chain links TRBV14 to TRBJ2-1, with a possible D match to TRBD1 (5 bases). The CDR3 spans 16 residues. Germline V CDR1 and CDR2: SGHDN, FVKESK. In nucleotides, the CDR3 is TGTGCCAGCAGCCCTGCCAGGGCCAGGACCTACAATGAGCAGTCCTTC. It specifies CASSPARARTYNEQSF. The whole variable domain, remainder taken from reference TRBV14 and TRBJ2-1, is EAGVTQFPSHSVIEKGQTVTLRCDPISGHDNLYWYRRVMGKEIKFLLHFVKESKQDESGMPNNRFLAERTGGTYSTLKVQPAELEDSGVYFCASSPARARTYNEQSFGPGTRLTVL.

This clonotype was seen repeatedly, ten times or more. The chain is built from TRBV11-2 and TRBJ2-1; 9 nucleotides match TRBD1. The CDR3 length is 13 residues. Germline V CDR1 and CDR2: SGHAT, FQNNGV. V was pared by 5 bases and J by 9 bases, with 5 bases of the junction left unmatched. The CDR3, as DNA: TGTGCCAGCAGCAACTCGGACAGGGGTGAGCAGTTCTTC. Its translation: CASSNSDRGEQFF.

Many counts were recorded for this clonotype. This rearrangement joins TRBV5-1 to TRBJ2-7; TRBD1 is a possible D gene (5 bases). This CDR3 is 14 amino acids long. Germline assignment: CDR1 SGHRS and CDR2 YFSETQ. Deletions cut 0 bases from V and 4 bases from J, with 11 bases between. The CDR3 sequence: CASSLGVGRYEQYF. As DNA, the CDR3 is TGCGCCAGCAGCTTGGGGGTGGGGCGGTACGAGCAGTACTTC.